The 32 T cell receptor beta chains below all came from one sample that was sequenced in a study of identical twins. Using its own MiXCR run on the 5' RACE reads, TCRdb lists one record per CDR3 protein. The sample contains a few hundred thousand distinct CDR3 sequences, approximately 9.6% of which appear only once. The sample was also reused in another study, on yellow fever vaccine responses in identical twins.

The sequencing sample was made of PBMCs. These receptors all stem from a woman under 30 in good health.

The V and J genes are TRBV28 and TRBJ2-5; TRBD1 is a possible D gene (6 bases). CDR1 and CDR2 from the germline V gene are MDHEN and SYDVKM. V was cut by 8 bases and J by 4 bases, with 11 bases left in between. The CDR3 sequence is 12 residues long. The DNA of the CDR3 is TGTGCCAGCGGGACACTAGTAGAGACCCAGTACTTC. Its translation: CASGTLVETQYF.

This clonotype was observed at least ten times. V gene TRBV30 combines with J gene TRBJ2-7; weak D call: TRBD1 (5 bases). Germline V gene sequence: CDR1 GTSNPN, CDR2 SVGIG (reference sequence). Between the trimmed V and J ends, which lost 3 bases and 1 base, there was a span of 7 bases. The CDR3 consists of 12 residues. In DNA, the CDR3 is TGTGCCTGGAGGGACATTTCCTACGAGCAGTACTTC. It is translated as CAWRDISYEQYF.

This clonotype has a handful of counts. At one boundary the junction diverges from the germline segment, which might be a read error. The rearrangement uses TRBV12-3 or TRBV12-4 and TRBJ2-5; D is unclear. This CDR3 is 14 amino acids long. CDR3 residues: CASSNSRWQEAQYF. The CDR3 bases are TGTGCCAGCAGCAACTCGAGGTGGCAAGAGGCCCAGTACTTC.

This clonotype came up many times. The CDR3 is CASISIRQANTGELFF. The CDR3 DNA follows: TGTGCCAGCATCTCAATAAGACAGGCGAACACCGGGGAGCTGTTTTTT. The V and J genes are TRBV5-6 and TRBJ2-2, with D perhaps TRBD1 (6 bases). The CDR3 extends over 16 amino acids. Germline assignment: CDR1 SGHDT and CDR2 YYEEEE. Trimming pared 6 bases from V and 0 bases from J, leaving 15 bases between.

This clonotype was observed a handful of times. The chain has TRBV6-2 or TRBV6-3 and TRBJ1-1; possible D gene TRBD1, 6 bases. Trimming removed 6 bases from V and 3 bases from J, with 20 bases in between. The germline gives CDR1 MNHEY, CDR2 SVGEGT. The CDR3 sequence is 16 residues long. The CDR3 loop reads CASRNILGAKDTEAFF. CDR3 sequence (DNA): TGTGCCAGCAGAAATATCTTGGGGGCGAAAGACACTGAAGCTTTCTTT.

This chain links TRBV30 with TRBJ2-7; 10 bases are shared with TRBD2. The V gene's germline CDR1 is GTSNPN and CDR2 SVGIG (reference sequence). J gave up 3 bases and V 2 bases, and 13 bases lay outside the gene matches. The CDR3 has 17 residues. The CDR3, as DNA: TGTGCCTGGAGTACACCGGAGGGGACTAGCGTGATCTACGAGCAGTACTTC. Translated: CAWSTPEGTSVIYEQYF. Combining the CDR3 with reference TRBV30 and TRBJ2-7 gives the whole variable domain SQTIHQWPATLVQPVGSPLSLECTVEGTSNPNLYWYRQAAGRGLQLLFYSVGIGQISSEVPQNLSASRPQDRQFILSSKKLLLSDSGFYLCAWSTPEGTSVIYEQYFGPGTRLTVT.

This rearrangement joins TRBV27 to TRBJ2-7, with D perhaps TRBD1 or TRBD2 (6 bases each). CDR1 and CDR2 from the germline V gene are MNHEY and SMNVEV (reference sequence). Trimming stripped 3 bases from V and 3 bases from J, with 9 bases between. The CDR3 runs to 13 residues. CDR3 DNA sequence: TGTGCCAGCAGTTTCGGGGGCCGCTACGAGCAGTACTTC. Translated, it gives CASSFGGRYEQYF.

This clonotype has a handful of counts. This rearrangement joins TRBV15 to TRBJ2-1; the D gene is possibly TRBD1 (5 bases). CDR1 LNHNV and CDR2 YYDKDF come from the germline V gene (reference sequence). Trimming stripped 1 base from V and 10 bases from J, with 20 bases between. The CDR3 extends over 16 amino acids. CDR3: CATSRGVSQQANEQFF. The CDR3 DNA reads TGTGCCACCAGCAGAGGCGTATCCCAACAGGCCAACGAGCAGTTCTTC.

This clonotype was seen many times. This chain joins TRBV7-8 and TRBJ1-5; TRBD1 might be the D (5 bases). V was clipped by 5 bases and J by 2 bases, with 13 bases between them. Germline values: CDR1 SGHVS, CDR2 FQNEAQ. There are 15 residues in the CDR3. CDR3 DNA sequence: TGTGCCAGCAGCCACCCGGGGCCGGGCAATCAGCCCCAGCATTTT. Protein product: CASSHPGPGNQPQHF.

Only a few counts were recorded for this clonotype. The J gene is TRBJ2-1, the V gene TRBV29-1; 14 nucleotides line up with TRBD2. J lost 5 bases, V lost 6 bases, and 21 bases had no gene match. The CDR3 covers 20 residues. Looked up from germline, CDR1 is SQVTM and CDR2 is ANQGSEA. This CDR3 reads CSVVETGTSGSRSPDNEQFF. The DNA for the CDR3 is TGCAGCGTAGTAGAAACCGGGACTAGCGGGAGTCGGTCCCCAGACAATGAGCAGTTCTTC.

This clonotype occurred a few times. This chain joins TRBV18 and TRBJ2-6, with D possibly TRBD2 on 7 matching bases. The CDR3 covers 17 residues. Germline-derived CDR1 and CDR2 are KGHSH and LQKENI. V lost 1 base and J lost 3, with 13 bases in between. Written as DNA, the CDR3 is TGTGCCAGCTCACCACTACGGGGGGCGCTTGGGGCCAACGTCCTGACTTTC. Its protein is CASSPLRGALGANVLTF.

The chain has TRBV12-3 or TRBV12-4 and TRBJ1-3; unclear D gene. The CDR3 length is 14 residues. The V gene lost 3 bases and the J gene lost 0 bases, with 6 bases spanning the gap. This CDR3 reads CASSFPPSGNTIYF. CDR3 coding DNA: TGTGCCAGCAGTTTCCCACCCTCTGGAAACACCATATATTTT.

This chain connects TRBV4-1 to TRBJ2-7; 8 bases align to TRBD1. The CDR3 runs 16 residues. Germline lookup yields CDR1 MGHRA and CDR2 YSYEKL. J gave up 5 bases and V 0 bases, and 9 bases lay outside the gene matches. CDR3 nucleotides: TGCGCCAGCAGCCAAGAGGGTAGACAGGGGCCCCACGAGCAGTACTTC. It is translated as CASSQEGRQGPHEQYF.

V and J are TRBV29-1 and TRBJ2-5; the match to TRBD1 covers 11 bases. J was trimmed by 5 bases and V by 7 bases; bases with no gene match: 6. Germline CDR1 is SQVTM and CDR2 is ANQGSEA. The CDR3 covers 13 residues. The CDR3: CSARTGGAETQYF. The DNA for the CDR3 is TGCAGCGCCAGGACAGGGGGCGCTGAGACCCAGTACTTC. Based on the CDR3 plus reference TRBV29-1 and TRBJ2-5, the full variable domain is SAVISQKPSRDICQRGTSLTIQCQVDSQVTMMFWYRQQPGQSLTLIATANQGSEATYESGFVIDKFPISRPNLTFSTLTVSNMSPEDSSIYLCSARTGGAETQYFGPGTRLLVL.

This clonotype was seen a few times. The V and J genes are TRBV30 and TRBJ1-1; the D gene is possibly TRBD1 (5 bases). The germline V gene has CDR1 GTSNPN and CDR2 SVGIG (reference sequence). This CDR3 is built from 13 residues. V lost 1 base, J lost 3 bases, and 9 bases lay in between. CDR3 amino acids: CAWSDRLDTEAFF. In DNA form, the CDR3 reads TGTGCCTGGAGTGACAGGTTGGACACTGAAGCTTTCTTT.

The CDR3 DNA reads as TGCAGTGCTAGAGATCCGGCTAGCTTGAGTGAGCAGTTCTTC. Translated: CSARDPASLSEQFF. The chain uses TRBV20-1 and TRBJ2-1; TRBD2 is a possible D gene (5 bases). This CDR3 region has 14 residues. The V and J ends lost 0 bases and 9 bases respectively, with 15 bases between them. CDR1 and CDR2 from the germline V gene are DFQATT and SNEGSKA (reference sequence).

The J gene is TRBJ2-5, the V gene TRBV11-2, with 12 bases aligning to TRBD2. CDR3 length: 16 residues. Trimming removed 3 bases from V and 5 bases from J; junction bases left unmatched: 7. The germline CDR1 and CDR2 sequences are SGHAT and FQNNGV. In DNA, the CDR3 is TGTGCCAGCAGCTTTGGTCTAGCGGGAGGGCGGGAGACCCAGTACTTC. This gives the protein CASSFGLAGGRETQYF.

This clonotype has a count of ten or more. The rearrangement uses TRBV11-2 and TRBJ2-1; the D is unclear. The CDR3 is 15 residues long. Germline values: CDR1 SGHAT, CDR2 FQNNGV. Trimming took 0 bases from V and 6 from J, leaving 12 bases between them. In nucleotides, the CDR3 is TGTGCCAGCAGCTTAGATTTTGGACGAGGCAATGAGCAGTTCTTC. This codes for CASSLDFGRGNEQFF.

This clonotype was detected a few times. The chain has TRBV9 and TRBJ1-2; the D is unclear. Germline lookup yields CDR1 SGDLS and CDR2 YYNGEE. This CDR3 is 12 amino acids long. V was clipped by 6 bases and J by 7 bases, with 13 bases between them. CDR3 in DNA: TGTGCCAGCAACCCAGGACCGAGTGGCTACACCTTC. Amino acid sequence: CASNPGPSGYTF.

This clonotype was seen at least ten times. CDR3 in DNA: TGTGCCAGCAGCGAAGCGGGAGGGCCCTCCTACGAGCAGTACTTC. The encoded protein is CASSEAGGPSYEQYF. The genes are TRBV7-6 and TRBJ2-7, with TRBD2 identical over 10 bases. Germline CDR1 and CDR2: SGHVS and FNYEAQ. Trimming took 5 bases from V and 0 from J; bases not matched to a gene: 4. The CDR3 runs 15 residues. The entire variable domain, with the rest obtained from reference TRBV7-6 and TRBJ2-7, is as follows: GAGVSQSPRYKVTKRGQDVALRCDPISGHVSLYWYRQALGQGPEFLTYFNYEAQQDKSGLPNDRFSAERPEGSISTLTIQRTEQRDSAMYRCASSEAGGPSYEQYFGPGTRLTVT.

This chain links TRBV7-3 with TRBJ2-1; 8 bases match TRBD2. V shed 5 bases, J shed 4 bases, and the junction held 4 bases outside the gene matches. The germline CDR1 and CDR2 sequences are SGHTA and FQGTGA. This CDR3 has 14 amino acids. The CDR3 DNA reads as TGTGCCAGCAGCACGGGACTAGGGTACAATGAGCAGTTCTTC. Its protein product is CASSTGLGYNEQFF.

V usage is TRBV9 and J usage is TRBJ1-1, with D unclear. The CDR3 totals 14 residues. Germline CDR1 SGDLS, CDR2 YYNGEE. V shed 3 bases and J shed 7 bases, with 16 bases lying between them. CDR3 bases: TGTGCCAGCAGCGGCGGCTTTGGGTCTGATGAAGCTTTCTTT. Its translation is CASSGGFGSDEAFF.

In this sample, this clonotype turned up a few times. The chain links TRBV7-8 to TRBJ1-1; D gene unclear. Per the germline V gene, CDR1 is SGHVS and CDR2 is FQNEAQ. This CDR3 has 14 amino acids. V was trimmed by 4 bases and J by 0 bases, leaving 9 bases between them. CDR3: CASSSRLMNTEAFF. In nucleotides, the CDR3 is TGTGCCAGCAGCTCAAGGCTCATGAACACTGAAGCTTTCTTT.

The genes are TRBV2 and TRBJ1-2, with D unresolved. CDR1 SNHLY and CDR2 FYNNEI come from the germline V gene. V lost 2 bases, J lost 5 bases, and 12 bases lay in between. The CDR3 runs 14 residues. CDR3 region: CASSERVVEYGYTF. DNA for the CDR3: TGTGCCAGCAGTGAACGGGTTGTGGAGTATGGCTACACCTTC.

This rearrangement joins TRBV5-1 to TRBJ1-5; TRBD1 might be the D (5 bases). The V gene's germline CDR1 is SGHRS and CDR2 YFSETQ. Between the trimmed V and J ends, which lost 5 bases and 5 bases, there was a span of 11 bases. This CDR3 has 13 amino acids. The CDR3 protein is CASSPGGDQPQHF. The DNA of the CDR3 is TGCGCCAGCAGTCCCGGGGGAGATCAGCCCCAGCATTTT.

This clonotype turned up a few times. DNA of the CDR3: TGCAGTGCCCGGGGGGATCCCTACAATGAGCAGTTCTTC. The encoded protein is CSARGDPYNEQFF. The chain combines TRBV20-1 with TRBJ2-1; 7 bases agree with TRBD2. J gave up 2 bases and V 6 bases, and 4 bases lay outside the gene matches. Germline values: CDR1 DFQATT, CDR2 SNEGSKA (reference sequence). The CDR3 consists of 13 residues.

The chain uses TRBV15 and TRBJ2-1; D perhaps matches TRBD2 (7 bases). This CDR3 spans 17 amino acids. Trimming took 1 base from V and 7 from J, leaving 20 bases between them. Germline V CDR1 and CDR2: LNHNV, YYDKDF (reference sequence). The CDR3 sequence: CATSRGLLAKGGNEQFF. The DNA for the CDR3 is TGTGCCACCAGCAGAGGACTACTGGCAAAGGGGGGGAATGAGCAGTTCTTC.

This clonotype was seen only a few times. The chain joins TRBV11-2 to TRBJ2-5, with a weak D call TRBD1 (5 bases). The germline V and J ends were trimmed by 1 base and 5 bases, with 14 bases remaining between them. The CDR3 has 15 amino acids. Per the germline V gene, CDR1 is SGHAT and CDR2 is FQNNGV. DNA of the CDR3: TGTGCCAGCAGCTTAGCGATTAGATCAGGGGAGACCCAGTACTTC. This encodes CASSLAIRSGETQYF.

The chain couples TRBV6-2 or TRBV6-3 to TRBJ2-2; no definite D call. The CDR3 extends over 11 amino acids. CDR1 is MNHEY, CDR2 SVGEGT, per germline. Trimming left V 9 bases short and J 6 bases short, with 8 bases between. The CDR3 spells CARFYPGELFF. DNA of the CDR3: TGTGCCAGATTCTACCCCGGGGAGCTGTTTTTT.

This clonotype was counted only a few times. The chain has TRBV7-9 and TRBJ2-7, with 8 bases lining up with TRBD1. The junction had 8 bases not matched to a gene; V was cut back by 7 bases and J by 3 bases. Germline V gene lookup returns CDR1 SEHNR and CDR2 FQNEAQ (reference sequence). The CDR3 runs 14 residues. CDR3 sequence reads: CASTSLDRVYEQYF. CDR3 in DNA: TGTGCCAGCACCTCGTTGGACAGGGTCTACGAGCAGTACTTC.

This clonotype was observed many times. This chain joins TRBV25-1 and TRBJ1-1, with 8 bases identical to TRBD1. The CDR3 has 13 amino acids. V shed 8 bases and J 0 bases; nucleotides not matched to a gene: 2. Germline V CDR1 and CDR2: MGHDK, SYGVNS. CDR3 in amino acids: CASRTGLNTEAFF. In DNA form, the CDR3 reads TGTGCCAGCCGGACAGGGCTGAACACTGAAGCTTTCTTT. The whole variable domain, filled in from reference TRBV25-1 and TRBJ1-1, reads EADIYQTPRYLVIGTGKKITLECSQTMGHDKMYWYQQDPGMELHLIHYSYGVNSTEKGDLSSESTVSRIRTEHFPLTLESARPSHTSQYLCASRTGLNTEAFFGQGTRLTVV.

This clonotype was counted many times. CDR3 DNA sequence: TGTGCCAGCAGTTCGCGGGGGCAGTACAATGAGCAGTTCTTC. This codes for CASSSRGQYNEQFF. V gene TRBV27 combines with J gene TRBJ2-1; possibly TRBD2 for D (7 bases). Between the trimmed V and J ends, which lost 4 bases and 4 bases, there was a span of 11 bases. This CDR3 has 14 residues. Germline CDR1 is MNHEY and CDR2 is SMNVEV (reference sequence).